The source of this T cell receptor (beta chain) is a study of molecular identifiers for immune sequencing clone quantification. Study results and caveats: Sharing of a barcode by identical TCR molecules could cause highly expanded clone sizes to be underestimated. Among 850,000 to 1,000,000 naive cells, spiked Jurkat TCR RNA from a single cell was reportedly detectable.

When naive CD8 T cells were sorted, they were gated as CD8+CD4-CCR7+CD45RA+. Both previously described methods and listed TCR primers were employed to make bulk TCR libraries. TCRdb passed the PCR reads through MiXCR, listing each CDR3 protein once. The sample lists a few hundred thousand distinct CDR3 sequences, 25% occurring once. The V and J ends lost 7 bases and 2 bases respectively, with 10 bases between them. The germline V gene encodes CDR1 SNHLY and CDR2 FYNNEI. The CDR3 has 13 amino acids. This clonotype was picked up many times. Its antigen is not identified. The rearrangement uses TRBV2 and TRBJ2-3, with D perhaps TRBD1 (5 bases). Source material: naive CD8+ T cells from blood, with Jurkat cell RNA spiked in. Documented subset: FACS-sorted CD8+CD4-CCR7+CD45RA+ naive T cells. The TCR sequence derives from a human donor in good health. Some libraries in this study had Jurkat cell RNA spiked in. The CDR3 reads CASTDRFTDTQYF. The CDR3 DNA reads TGTGCCAGCACAGACAGATTCACAGATACGCAGTATTTT.